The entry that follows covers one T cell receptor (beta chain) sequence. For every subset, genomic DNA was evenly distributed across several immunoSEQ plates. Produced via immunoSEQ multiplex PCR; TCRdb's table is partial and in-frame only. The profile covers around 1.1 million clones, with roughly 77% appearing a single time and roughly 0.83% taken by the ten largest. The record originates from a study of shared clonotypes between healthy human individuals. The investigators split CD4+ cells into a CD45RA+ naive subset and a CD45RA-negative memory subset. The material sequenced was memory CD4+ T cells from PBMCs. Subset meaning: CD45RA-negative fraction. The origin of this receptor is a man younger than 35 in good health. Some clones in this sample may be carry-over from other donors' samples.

CDR3 bases: TGTGCCAGCAGTTTAACGACAGGGACCCTCCGCTACACCTTC. This codes for CASSLTTGTLRYTF. The J gene is TRBJ1-2, the V gene TRBV28; TRBD1 matches 7 bases. The trim removed 2 bases at V and 9 bases at J, leaving 9 bases unmatched. CDR1 is MDHEN and CDR2 is SYDVKM in the germline V gene. The CDR3 sequence is 14 residues long.